A single sample is the source of the 18 T cell receptor beta chains below, sequenced in a study of graft-versus-host responses after intestinal transplantation. The data were produced by immunoSEQ multiplex PCR, yet TCRdb's version contains in-frame clones alone and is incomplete. The table shows around 25,000 clones, with 35% to 50% occurring only once. The sequenced sample was alloreactive CD4+ T cells from a mixed lymphocyte reaction culture, obtained before intestinal transplant. As for subset: CFSE-low proliferating T cells sorted from roughly 6-day pre-transplant mixed lymphocyte reaction (GvH or HvG direction). These receptors all stem from a human patient who received an intestinal transplant.

This chain links TRBV13 with TRBJ2-5, with 7 nucleotides matching TRBD2. The ends lost 1 base at V and 4 bases at J; junction bases unmatched: 6. CDR3 length: 15 amino acids. Germline CDR1 PRHDT, CDR2 FYEKMQ (reference sequence). The CDR3 nucleotides are TGTGCCAGCAGCTTAGAACTGGGAGGGGCAGAGACCCAGTACTTC. This translates into CASSLELGGAETQYF.

V usage is TRBV18 and J usage is TRBJ2-7; TRBD2 might be the D (6 bases). Between the trimmed V and J ends, which lost 3 bases and 6 bases, there was a span of 9 bases. This CDR3 is 12 amino acids long. CDR1 is KGHSH, CDR2 LQKENI, per germline. This chain's CDR3 is CASSPTSSEQYF. The DNA for the CDR3 is TGTGCCAGCTCACCCACTAGCTCCGAGCAGTACTTC.

V usage is TRBV29-1 and J usage is TRBJ2-1, with D possibly being TRBD1 (7 bases). Trimming cost V 4 bases and J 3 bases, with 13 bases left between them. The V gene's germline CDR1 is SQVTM and CDR2 ANQGSEA. This CDR3 is built from 14 residues. In DNA form, the CDR3 reads TGCAGCGTTGGGAGGGACAGAGTCTACAATGAGCAGTTCTTC. Protein sequence: CSVGRDRVYNEQFF.

The chain couples TRBV9 to TRBJ2-3; D uncertain. The CDR3 has 15 amino acids. V shed 0 bases and J shed 0 bases, with 8 bases lying between them. Germline V gives CDR1 SGDLS, CDR2 YYNGEE. The CDR3 loop is CASSVGLISTDTQYF. DNA of the CDR3: TGTGCCAGCAGCGTAGGACTCATTAGCACAGATACGCAGTATTTT.

This clone showed up just a few times. J is TRBJ1-6 and V is TRBV4-3; D unclear. With 1 base removed from V and 5 bases from J, the gap between germline ends came to 12 bases. The germline gives CDR1 LGHNA, CDR2 YSLEER. The CDR3 loop spans 16 amino acids. The chain's CDR3 is CASSQGFYADNSPLHF. The DNA of the CDR3 is TGCGCCAGCAGCCAAGGGTTTTATGCGGATAATTCACCCCTCCACTTT.

This clone was detected a few times. The chain joins TRBV5-4 to TRBJ2-5; possibly TRBD2 for D (5 bases). Trimming removed 1 base at V and 5 bases at J, with 12 bases between. CDR1 and CDR2 from the germline V gene are SGHNT and YYREEE (reference sequence). CDR3 size: 14 residues. The chain's CDR3 is CASSLTSQRETQYF. CDR3 nucleotides: TGTGCCAGCAGCTTGACTAGTCAGAGGGAGACCCAGTACTTC.

This clone was seen a few times. The chain is built from TRBV30 and TRBJ2-3; TRBD2 matches 13 bases. Germline CDR1 GTSNPN, CDR2 SVGIG (reference sequence). With 2 bases clipped from V and 8 bases from J, the junction kept 13 bases outside the gene matches. The CDR3 sequence is 17 residues long. CDR3 bases: TGTGCCTGGAGTTTCTCCTTGACTAGCGGGGGGCAAGCTACGCAGTATTTT. It specifies CAWSFSLTSGGQATQYF.

The gene calls are TRBV6-1 and TRBJ1-6; TRBD1 is a possible D gene (6 bases). The CDR3 contains 16 residues. The germline V gene encodes CDR1 MNHNS and CDR2 SASEGT. V was trimmed by 4 bases and J by 9 bases, leaving 19 bases between them. The CDR3 bases are TGTGCCAGCAGTGGAGGGTATACAGGGATGGGTTCACCCCTCCACTTT. Translation gives CASSGGYTGMGSPLHF.

Only one count was recorded for this clone. J is TRBJ2-7 and V is TRBV30; TRBD1 matches at 7 bases. Germline V CDR1 and CDR2: GTSNPN, SVGIG (reference sequence). V was pared by 4 bases and J by 1 base, with 1 base of the junction left unmatched. CDR3 length: 12 residues. The CDR3 sequence: CAWKGQSYEQYF. The CDR3 DNA reads as TGTGCCTGGAAGGGACAGTCCTACGAGCAGTACTTC.

This clone has more than one count but fewer than ten. This chain uses TRBV7-2 with TRBJ2-7; maybe TRBD2 (6 bases). Between the trimmed V and J ends, which lost 5 bases and 5 bases, there was a span of 19 bases. The germline CDR1 and CDR2 sequences are SGHTA and FQGNSA. The CDR3 runs to 15 residues. In nucleotides, the CDR3 is TGTGCCAGCAGCCTCGAGACTAGGGGTTTTGACGAGCAGTACTTC. Translating gives CASSLETRGFDEQYF.

This chain links TRBV6-6 with TRBJ1-5; no definite D call. Germline assignment: CDR1 MNHNY and CDR2 SVGAGI (reference sequence). The CDR3 totals 16 residues. Trimming stripped 2 bases from V and 0 bases from J, with 11 bases between. Written as DNA, the CDR3 is TGTGCCAGCAGTTACGCTATCATCCCTAGCAATCAGCCCCAGCATTTT. Its protein is CASSYAIIPSNQPQHF.

This chain joins TRBV30 and TRBJ2-1; 7 bases are a match to TRBD2. Per germline, CDR1 GTSNPN and CDR2 SVGIG (reference sequence). The CDR3 consists of 15 residues. With 6 bases clipped from V and 5 bases from J, the junction kept 13 bases outside the gene matches. Written as DNA, the CDR3 is TGTGCCTGCAGAATTGGACTAGTCAGGGACAATGAGCAGTTCTTC. This codes for CACRIGLVRDNEQFF.

This clone has just one count. Written as DNA, the CDR3 is TGTGCCAGCAGCCTAGGACAGGGGATCTACTTC. Translation gives CASSLGQGIYF. The genes are TRBV6-5 and TRBJ2-5; 9 nucleotides line up with TRBD1. The CDR3 contains 11 residues. Germline-derived CDR1 and CDR2 are MNHEY and SVGAGI. Losses at the gene ends were 6 bases for V and 14 bases for J; bases not matched to a gene: 7.

The chain links TRBV27 to TRBJ2-3; unclear D gene. Germline lookup yields CDR1 MNHEY and CDR2 SMNVEV (reference sequence). The CDR3 is made up of 15 amino acids. The V end was cut by 2 bases, the J end by 2 bases, with 11 bases between. CDR3 bases: TGTGCCAGCAGTTTAGCCTACCCGGTCACAGATACGCAGTATTTT. It encodes CASSLAYPVTDTQYF.

For the CDR3, the DNA is TGCGCCAGCAGCTTGTACAGGGGAGATGATTATGGCTACACCTTC. It yields the protein CASSLYRGDDYGYTF. The chain is built from TRBV5-1 and TRBJ1-2; 7 bases are a match to TRBD1. The V gene's germline CDR1 is SGHRS and CDR2 YFSETQ. With 1 base clipped from V and 5 bases from J, the junction kept 8 bases outside the gene matches. The CDR3 runs 15 residues.

The chain is built from TRBV29-1 and TRBJ1-2, with TRBD1 identical over 7 bases. This CDR3 has 12 residues. J lost 2 bases, V lost 6 bases, and 3 bases had no gene match. Per the germline V gene, CDR1 is SQVTM and CDR2 is ANQGSEA. The CDR3 loop is CSVGTANYGYTF. CDR3 coding DNA: TGCAGCGTGGGGACAGCGAACTATGGCTACACCTTC.

This clone has a handful of counts. This rearrangement joins TRBV6-5 to TRBJ2-7; a weak D match, TRBD2 (5 bases). V lost 1 base to trimming and J lost 2 bases, with 12 bases between them. This CDR3 has 15 residues. Germline V gene lookup returns CDR1 MNHEY and CDR2 SVGAGI. The CDR3 reads CASSYLVGVAYEQYF. In DNA form, the CDR3 reads TGTGCCAGCAGTTACTTGGTGGGAGTGGCCTACGAGCAGTACTTC.

The chain has TRBV12-5 and TRBJ2-5; D call uncertain. The CDR3 is 14 amino acids. V was trimmed by 3 bases and J by 2 bases, leaving 10 bases between them. Germline V lookup: CDR1 LGHNT, CDR2 FRNRAP. The CDR3 DNA is TGTGCTAGTGGTTTAGTGAGTCCACAAGAGACCCAGTACTTC. This gives the protein CASGLVSPQETQYF.